The subject of this entry is one TCR beta chain. This clone was seen a few times. Its antigen specificity is not known. No base-level quality is on record; no much larger clone is a single base apart. TCRbeta CDR3 regions were amplified from genomic DNA by means of the immunoSEQ Assay, a bias-controlled multiplex PCR. The paper's data handling went like this. The number of nucleated cells in each sample was estimated by amplification of reference gene primers within the assay. To quantify the absolute abundance of each unique TCRbeta CDR3 rearrangement, sequence reads were collapsed and filtered. For each sample, productive Simpson clonality was calculated as the square root of Simpson's diversity index over productive rearrangements. This is the immuneACCESS table as TCRdb keeps it, with only in-frame sequences that have V and J called. A part of the clones is gone; compared with another copy, unresolved V genes explain less than half, and the rest is unexplained. V, J and clone size derive from that table, while D and trimming were established from the DNA sequence. Counted in this sample were tens of thousands of clones; around 72% of them appeared once. Less than 5% of the sample is in the top ten clones.

In Seattle, one collaborating source enrolled patients while the infection was active and tracked those patients longitudinally over the course of disease. Each collaborating institution followed its own protocols to collect whole blood in K2EDTA tubes. For TCRbeta analysis, collaborators shipped samples in one of three forms: frozen whole blood, isolated PBMCs, or DNA extracted from either of those sample types. The germline V gene (reference sequence) supplies CDR1 LNHNV and CDR2 YYDKDF. V lost 1 base and J lost 2 bases; the stretch between them is 15 bases long. From cysteine to phenylalanine, the CDR3 is 16 amino acids long. CDR3 DNA only is kept here, 48 bases in frame from base 1. The data were taken from a study of blood T cell repertoires in COVID-19 (dated by TCRdb to the early 2020s). Concerning the study at large: Samples covering the acute and convalescent phases of COVID-19 were provided by collaborators in the United States, Italy and Spain. Deeply sampled blood TCRbeta repertoires from subjects exposed to, actively infected with, or recovered from COVID-19 were included in the dataset. A de-identified subject ID, COVID-19 status, age in years and sex were almost always included in the sample metadata. The material from the prospective study consisted of cDNA or gDNA derived from T cells, B-cell-depleted T cells, or PBMCs. Where HLA class I and class II types were available, the types were taken from metadata supplied by the sample provider, not from assay-based typing. The repertoires were released in a freely available public database meant as a resource for research on the immune response to SARS-CoV-2. Samples came from the ongoing ImmuneRACE study (first 160 participants) plus 1,254 subjects from 6 global collaborators.

What the work shows at the level of the full study, not this receptor alone: How much clinical and demographic metadata was included differed by source and by participant, and the metadata was provided uncurated.

The chain was built from TRBV15 and TRBJ2-7, with TRBD2 perhaps the D gene, on 5 matching bases. The sample consisted of peripheral blood. The sequence came from an older man with COVID-19, enrolled during active disease. The CDR3 here reads CATSRVRAGPTYEQYF. The DNA is TGTGCCACCAGCAGAGTTCGGGCGGGTCCAACCTACGAGCAGTACTTC.